These T cell receptor beta chains were read from a single sample in a study of cytomegalovirus exposure and HLA in healthy donors. TCRdb's table, derived via immunoSEQ multiplex PCR, lists solely in-frame clones and lacks some. The table records approximately 100,000 clones, about 75% of them present only once. Material for sequencing was PBMCs. The receptors originated from a male donor in good health and CMV-seropositive. Both conserved end residues are part of each CDR3. A D gene is named only where the DNA matches it firmly. Rows give clone size only sometimes, using once, few, many, or a class for an expanded clone.

clone_size	v_call	j_call	d_call	cdr3_aa	cdr3_nt
.	TRBV6-1	TRBJ1-5	.	CASIGGGYSNQPQHF	TGTGCCAGCATAGGTGGAGGATATAGCAATCAGCCCCAGCATTTT
.	TRBV7-8	TRBJ1-1	TRBD1	CASSLTRGSTEAFF	TGTGCCAGCAGCCTAACCAGGGGGAGCACTGAAGCTTTCTTT
.	TRBV4-3	TRBJ1-2	.	CASSQVGIGADYGYTF	TGCGCCAGCAGCCAAGTCGGAATAGGGGCGGACTATGGCTACACCTTC
.	TRBV5-8	TRBJ2-7	TRBD1	CASSFEWTGGYEQYF	TGTGCCAGCAGCTTTGAGTGGACAGGGGGCTACGAGCAGTACTTC
.	TRBV11-3	TRBJ1-2	TRBD1	CASSLLGTDLYGYTF	TGTGCCAGCAGCTTACTCGGGACAGACCTCTATGGCTACACCTTC
.	TRBV6-1	TRBJ2-7	.	CASSTFAGGNEQYF	TGTGCCAGTAGTACTTTCGCGGGCGGGAACGAGCAGTACTTC
.	TRBV14	TRBJ2-7	TRBD2	CASSPIGGASYEQYF	TGTGCCAGCAGCCCCATCGGGGGGGCTTCCTACGAGCAGTACTTC
.	TRBV6-5	TRBJ1-5	TRBD1	CASSNRQGSQPQHF	TGTGCCAGCAGTAACAGACAGGGAAGTCAGCCCCAGCATTTT
few	TRBV6-6	TRBJ1-3	.	CASSYPGSGNTIYF	TGTGCCAGCAGTTATCCGGGGTCGGGAAACACCATATATTTT
.	TRBV11-2	TRBJ1-1	TRBD1	CASSSLGPGTGLGTEAFF	TGTGCCAGCAGCTCCCTGGGTCCCGGGACAGGGTTGGGCACTGAAGCTTTCTTT
.	TRBV25-1	TRBJ2-5	TRBD1	CASSESRHGGQGKETQYF	TGTGCCAGCAGTGAATCGCGTCATGGAGGACAGGGTAAAGAGACCCAGTACTTC
.	TRBV4-2	TRBJ2-1	.	CASSPWTGGSNEQFF	TGTGCCAGCAGCCCATGGACAGGAGGGAGCAATGAGCAGTTCTTC
.	TRBV12-5	TRBJ2-5	.	CASGDRKETQYF	TGTGCTAGTGGGGACAGAAAAGAGACCCAGTACTTC
.	TRBV4-3	TRBJ2-7	.	CASSPAPYTSSYEQYF	TGCGCCAGCAGCCCGGCCCCCTATACTAGCTCCTACGAGCAGTACTTC
.	TRBV7-8	TRBJ1-4	TRBD1	CASSLGQGSEKLFF	TGTGCCAGCAGCCTGGGACAGGGGAGTGAAAAACTGTTTTTT
.	TRBV5-4	TRBJ1-6	.	CASSLVPRDANSPLHF	TGTGCCAGCAGCTTGGTTCCCAGGGATGCAAATTCACCCCTCCACTTT
.	TRBV30	TRBJ2-7	TRBD1	CAWNRQGESSYEQYF	TGTGCCTGGAACCGACAGGGGGAAAGCTCCTACGAGCAGTACTTC
few	TRBV6-6	TRBJ1-4	TRBD1	CASSAGTGVEKLFF	TGTGCCAGCAGCGCCGGGACAGGGGTTGAAAAACTGTTTTTT
.	TRBV2	TRBJ1-6	.	CAPGPTLHF	TGTGCCCCAGGGCCGACCCTCCACTTT
.	TRBV6-1	TRBJ2-3	.	CASSEGGATDTQYF	TGTGCCAGCAGTGAAGGGGGCGCGACAGATACGCAGTATTTT
.	TRBV10-3	TRBJ2-7	.	CAISESMQGYEQYF	TGTGCCATCAGTGAGTCGATGCAGGGCTACGAGCAGTACTTC
once	TRBV7-6	TRBJ1-5	TRBD1	CASSQKTKQGRQPQHF	TGTGCCAGCAGCCAAAAGACTAAACAGGGGAGGCAGCCCCAGCATTTT
many	TRBV4-2	TRBJ2-6	.	CASSQDPHSGANVLTF	TGTGCCAGCAGCCAAGATCCCCACTCTGGGGCCAACGTCCTGACTTTC
.	TRBV11-3	TRBJ2-3	.	CASSPPGGFTDTQYF	TGTGCCAGCAGTCCGCCGGGGGGCTTTACAGATACGCAGTATTTT
.	TRBV28	TRBJ1-1	.	CASSFILTEAFF	TGTGCCAGCAGTTTTATTTTGACTGAAGCTTTCTTT
.	TRBV28	TRBJ1-2	.	CASSLSRGPDGYTF	TGTGCCAGCAGTTTATCTAGGGGCCCGGATGGCTACACCTTC
.	TRBV5-1	TRBJ1-1	.	CASSFPGGNTEAFF	TGCGCCAGCAGCTTCCCAGGAGGGAACACTGAAGCTTTCTTT
few	TRBV7-2	TRBJ2-5	.	CASSLGAIRETQYF	TGTGCCAGCAGCTTAGGGGCCATCAGAGAGACCCAGTACTTC
.	TRBV6-1	TRBJ1-5	.	CASSEASGNNQPQHF	TGTGCCAGCAGTGAAGCCTCGGGGAACAATCAGCCCCAGCATTTT
.	TRBV9	TRBJ1-5	.	CASSAAGGGNNQPQHF	TGTGCCAGCAGCGCGGCAGGAGGAGGGAACAATCAGCCCCAGCATTTT
.	TRBV19	TRBJ1-3	.	CASSIAPGLSGNTIYF	TGTGCCAGTAGTATAGCGCCAGGCCTCTCTGGAAACACCATATATTTT
.	TRBV7-2	TRBJ2-7	.	CASSPPRQINYEQYF	TGTGCCAGCAGCCCGCCTCGACAGATAAACTACGAGCAGTACTTC
.	TRBV18	TRBJ2-7	.	CASSPIAGGTGLSYEQYF	TGTGCCAGCTCACCAATCGCGGGGGGGACAGGTCTTTCCTACGAGCAGTACTTC
.	TRBV12-5	TRBJ2-2	.	CASGLMNTGWFRTGELFF	TGTGCTAGTGGTTTGATGAACACAGGGTGGTTTCGTACCGGGGAGCTGTTTTTT
.	TRBV6-1	TRBJ2-1	TRBD2	CASRRLAGGPGEQFF	TGTGCCAGCAGGAGACTAGCGGGGGGGCCGGGTGAGCAGTTCTTC
.	TRBV7-6	TRBJ2-3	TRBD2	CASSLESGGAILADTQYF	TGTGCCAGCAGCTTAGAAAGCGGGGGGGCCATCTTGGCAGATACGCAGTATTTT
few	TRBV19	TRBJ2-2	.	CASSIPGGRVAGELFF	TGTGCCAGTAGTATCCCTGGTGGCAGGGTGGCCGGGGAGCTGTTTTTT
.	TRBV6-1	TRBJ2-3	TRBD2	CASSEVPAGGQGDTQYF	TGTGCCAGCAGTGAAGTGCCAGCGGGGGGGCAGGGAGATACGCAGTATTTT
.	TRBV10-1	TRBJ2-1	TRBD2	CASSPNAGGSYNEQFF	TGCGCCAGCAGTCCAAATGCGGGGGGCTCCTACAATGAGCAGTTCTTC
.	TRBV5-4	TRBJ1-1	.	CASSLSGGMDTEAFF	TGTGCCAGCAGCTTGTCCGGGGGTATGGACACTGAAGCTTTCTTT
.	TRBV10-3	TRBJ1-2	.	CAISSVIWRTNYGYTF	TGTGCCATCAGTTCGGTAATTTGGAGAACTAACTATGGCTACACCTTC
.	TRBV28	TRBJ1-2	.	CASSRPSQGNYGYTF	TGTGCCAGCAGCCGTCCCTCTCAGGGCAACTATGGCTACACCTTC
.	TRBV7-2	TRBJ2-5	TRBD1	CASSVRQGAQETQYF	TGTGCCAGCAGCGTCCGACAGGGGGCCCAAGAGACCCAGTACTTC
.	TRBV29-1	TRBJ2-3	TRBD1	CSDRQGSSDTQYF	TGCAGCGATCGACAGGGGAGTTCAGATACGCAGTATTTT
.	TRBV4-1	TRBJ1-4	TRBD1	CASSQAGGPTNEKLFF	TGCGCCAGCAGCCAAGCAGGGGGGCCAACTAATGAAAAACTGTTTTTT
many	TRBV6-5	TRBJ1-1	.	CASSYWPGDTEAFF	TGTGCCAGCAGTTACTGGCCAGGGGACACTGAAGCTTTCTTT
.	TRBV19	TRBJ1-1	.	CASSIARNTEAFF	TGTGCCAGTAGTATAGCCAGGAACACTGAAGCTTTCTTT
few	TRBV29-1	TRBJ2-7	.	CSVCPREKYYEQYF	TGCAGCGTTTGTCCCAGGGAAAAATATTACGAGCAGTACTTC
.	TRBV9	TRBJ1-1	.	CASSVDTITEAFF	TGTGCCAGCAGCGTAGACACGATAACTGAAGCTTTCTTT
few	TRBV18	TRBJ1-3	.	CASSPLDIGSGNTIYF	TGTGCCAGCTCACCTCTGGACATAGGTTCTGGAAACACCATATATTTT